The clone carrying this T cell receptor (beta chain) has more than one count but fewer than ten. The antigen remains unidentified. Germline-derived CDR1 and CDR2 are SGHTA and FQGNSA. After removal of 5 bases from V and 2 bases from J, the junction contained 3 bases not matched to a gene. CDR3 length: 14 amino acids. Assay: immunoSEQ multiplex PCR; the TCRdb copy retains only in-frame clones and omits some. This table holds roughly 120,000 clones, 65% to 85% found once. The entry originates in a study of T cell responses to AZD1222 COVID-19 vaccine. Whole-study findings and limits: Possibly, clonal diversity was underestimated; donors were largely white British and included more females. Recipients of AZD1222 seropositive at baseline numbered only 5 or 6. Close to half of all spike-specific TCRs reportedly target regions of the variants that are unmutated.

The sequences come from peripheral blood, collected on day 0 of AZD1222 vaccination. The chain is built from TRBV7-2 and TRBJ1-5; TRBD1 matches at 7 bases. The TCR was taken from an adult in good health. This CDR3 reads CASSAGQGNQPQHF. The CDR3 region has the DNA TGTGCCAGCAGCGCTGGACAGGGCAATCAGCCCCAGCATTTT.